The rows below give T cell receptor beta chains drawn from one sample of a study of blood T cell repertoires in COVID-19. Assay: immunoSEQ multiplex PCR; the TCRdb copy retains only in-frame clones and omits some. The data hold a few hundred thousand clones, with 80% to 85% observed a single time. The sample was peripheral blood. The source of these receptors is a woman aged 80 or over with COVID-19, enrolled during active disease. Both conserved end residues are part of each CDR3. D genes are given only for firm matches. Part of the rows lack a size; the others show once, few, many or a class for expanded clones.

>TRBD1|TRBV5-1|NA|TRBJ2-2
CASSYRGNTGELFF
TGCGCCAGCAGCTACAGGGGTAACACCGGGGAGCTGTTTTTT
>NA|TRBV28|NA|TRBJ1-6
CASSKSGKGDNSPLHF
TGTGCCAGCAGTAAAAGCGGGAAGGGGGATAATTCACCCCTCCACTTT
>NA|TRBV19|NA|TRBJ1-5
CASSAQQGEPQHF
TGTGCCAGTAGTGCCCAACAAGGGGAGCCCCAGCATTTT
>TRBD1|TRBV27|NA|TRBJ1-1
CASSFGQGTTEAFF
TGTGCCAGCAGTTTCGGACAGGGGACCACTGAAGCTTTCTTT
>TRBD2|TRBV28|NA|TRBJ2-2
CASSTGTRNTGELFF
TGTGCCAGCAGTACCGGGACTAGGAACACCGGGGAGCTGTTTTTT
>NA|TRBV11-2|once|TRBJ1-6
CASSPKGGAALHF
TGTGCCAGCAGCCCGAAAGGCGGCGCAGCCCTCCACTTT
>NA|TRBV3-1/TRBV3-2|NA|TRBJ1-4
CASSQGRQTNEKLFF
TGTGCCAGCAGCCAAGGGAGACAGACTAATGAAAAACTGTTTTTT
>TRBD2|TRBV10-2|many|TRBJ2-3
CASRLASTDTQYF
TGCGCCAGCCGACTAGCAAGCACAGATACGCAGTATTTT
>NA|TRBV6-1|NA|TRBJ2-4
CASSELGGAVDRAKNIQYF
TGTGCCAGCAGTGAATTAGGGGGGGCCGTAGATCGTGCCAAAAACATTCAGTACTTC
>NA|TRBV7-3|NA|TRBJ1-1
CASSLGYKGPLNTEAFF
TGTGCCAGCAGCTTAGGATATAAGGGGCCCCTGAACACTGAAGCTTTCTTT
>NA|TRBV7-2|NA|TRBJ2-7
CASSSTGFTYEQYF
TGTGCCAGCAGCTCTACAGGATTTACCTACGAGCAGTACTTC
>NA|TRBV28|few|TRBJ1-1
CASSFRQKVAFF
TGTGCCAGCAGTTTCCGACAGAAGGTAGCTTTCTTT
>TRBD1|TRBV5-1|NA|TRBJ1-1
CASSFSGQGNTEAFF
TGCGCCAGCAGCTTTTCCGGACAGGGGAACACTGAAGCTTTCTTT
>TRBD2|TRBV2|NA|TRBJ2-4
CASSLAGIAKNIQYF
TGTGCCAGCAGCCTAGCGGGGATAGCCAAAAACATTCAGTACTTC
>NA|TRBV5-1|many|TRBJ2-1
CASSPGQSYNEQFF
TGCGCCAGCAGCCCCGGACAGTCTTACAATGAGCAGTTCTTC
>NA|TRBV7-7|once|TRBJ2-5
CASSLGWEETQYF
TGTGCCAGCAGCTTAGGGTGGGAGGAGACCCAGTACTTC
>TRBD1|TRBV11-3|NA|TRBJ2-1
CASSSGQGVYNEQFF
TGTGCCAGCAGCTCAGGACAGGGGGTCTACAATGAGCAGTTCTTC
>NA|TRBV4-1|NA|TRBJ1-2
CASSQVVGGANYGYTF
TGCGCCAGCAGCCAAGTTGTCGGGGGAGCTAACTATGGCTACACCTTC
>NA|TRBV5-1|NA|TRBJ1-4
CASSWDGQKSELFF
TGCGCCAGCAGCTGGGACGGACAGAAATCCGAACTGTTTTTT
>TRBD1|TRBV19|NA|TRBJ1-2
CASSIEWTGTLYGYTF
TGTGCCAGTAGCATTGAATGGACAGGGACATTATATGGCTACACCTTC
>NA|TRBV27|NA|TRBJ1-1
CASSFARATEAFF
TGTGCCAGCAGTTTTGCCAGGGCCACTGAAGCTTTCTTT
>NA|TRBV7-2|NA|TRBJ1-2
CASTLGSTYYGYTF
TGTGCCAGCACCTTGGGGAGTACTTACTATGGCTACACCTTC
>TRBD1|TRBV28|NA|TRBJ1-2
CAARGLDYGYTF
TGTGCCGCCAGGGGGCTGGACTATGGCTACACCTTC
>NA|TRBV25-1|NA|TRBJ1-2
CASSELALGGRGYTF
TGTGCCAGCAGTGAATTGGCCCTAGGCGGCCGGGGCTACACCTTC
>NA|TRBV7-2|NA|TRBJ1-5
CASSSSGGGNQPQHF
TGTGCCAGCAGCTCGAGTGGAGGCGGCAATCAGCCCCAGCATTTT
>NA|TRBV27|NA|TRBJ1-3
CASSLAGSGNTIYF
TGTGCCAGCAGTTTAGCGGGTTCCGGAAACACCATATATTTT
>NA|TRBV28|NA|TRBJ1-5
CASSSPTDGKGAQPQHF
TGTGCCAGCAGTTCCCCCACCGACGGCAAAGGGGCTCAGCCCCAGCATTTT
>TRBD1|TRBV9|NA|TRBJ2-2
CASSATQGMAGELFF
TGTGCCAGCAGCGCAACACAGGGGATGGCCGGGGAGCTGTTTTTT
>NA|TRBV28|NA|TRBJ2-5
CASSFGAPSKTQYF
TGTGCCAGCAGTTTTGGGGCCCCGTCAAAGACCCAGTACTTC
>NA|TRBV7-6|NA|TRBJ2-1
CASSSPGRNEQFF
TGTGCCAGCAGCTCCCCAGGGAGGAATGAGCAGTTCTTC
>NA|TRBV30|NA|TRBJ2-7
CAWSRGAYEQYF
TGTGCCTGGAGTCGGGGGGCTTACGAGCAGTACTTC
>NA|TRBV18|NA|TRBJ2-1
CASSPPETRPYREQFF
TGTGCCAGCTCACCACCGGAGACTAGACCCTACCGTGAGCAGTTCTTC
>NA|TRBV7-2|NA|TRBJ2-1
CASSSTGGTAYNEQFF
TGTGCCAGCAGCTCCACGGGGGGCACTGCCTACAATGAGCAGTTCTTC
>NA|TRBV6-2/TRBV6-3|once|TRBJ2-5
CASSYRPGGRQETQYF
TGTGCCAGCAGTTACCGCCCGGGGGGCCGGCAAGAGACCCAGTACTTC
>NA|TRBV11-3|NA|TRBJ2-3
CASSLRNSDTQYF
TGTGCCAGCAGCTTGAGGAATTCAGATACGCAGTATTTT
>NA|TRBV20-1|NA|TRBJ1-1
CSAQGGTEAFF
TGCAGTGCCCAAGGAGGCACTGAAGCTTTCTTT
>NA|TRBV7-9|once|TRBJ1-4
CASSLRWGAMEKLFF
TGTGCCAGCAGCCTACGGTGGGGCGCTATGGAAAAACTGTTTTTT
>TRBD1|TRBV7-9|NA|TRBJ1-5
CASSPQGTGNQPQHF
TGTGCCAGCAGCCCACAGGGGACCGGCAATCAGCCCCAGCATTTT
>NA|TRBV5-1|NA|TRBJ1-1
CASSLYHGQDFRAFF
TGCGCCAGCAGCTTATATCACGGACAAGATTTTAGAGCTTTCTTT
>TRBD1|TRBV4-1|NA|TRBJ1-2
CASSHGQGTSGYGYTF
TGCGCCAGCAGCCACGGACAGGGAACCTCGGGGTATGGCTACACCTTC
>TRBD1|TRBV6-5|NA|TRBJ1-6
CASRDRGTYNSPLHF
TGTGCCAGCAGGGACAGGGGGACCTATAATTCACCCCTCCACTTT
>NA|TRBV3-1/TRBV3-2|NA|TRBJ1-4
CASSQWGVSNEKLFF
TGTGCCAGCAGCCAATGGGGGGTCAGTAATGAAAAACTGTTTTTT
>NA|TRBV10-3|NA|TRBJ1-5
CAISEAGDQPQHF
TGTGCCATCAGTGAGGCAGGGGATCAGCCCCAGCATTTT
>NA|TRBV10-3|NA|TRBJ2-2
CATNSPGVNTGELFF
TGTGCCACTAACTCTCCGGGGGTGAACACCGGGGAGCTGTTTTTT
>TRBD2|TRBV9|NA|TRBJ2-5
CASSSLAGVAETQYF
TGTGCCAGCAGCTCCCTAGCGGGGGTGGCAGAGACCCAGTACTTC
>NA|TRBV10-3|once|TRBJ2-3
CAISEPTYTDTQYF
TGTGCCATCAGTGAGCCCACTTACACAGATACGCAGTATTTT
>NA|TRBV9|NA|TRBJ1-2
CASSAGSHRGYTF
TGTGCCAGCAGCGCCGGGTCCCACAGGGGCTACACCTTC
>TRBD1|TRBV11-2|NA|TRBJ2-7
CASSFGTGGPYEQYF
TGTGCCAGCAGCTTCGGGACAGGGGGTCCCTACGAGCAGTACTTC
>NA|TRBV9|NA|TRBJ1-4
CASSVGGPTREKLFF
TGTGCCAGCAGCGTAGGCGGTCCAACTCGGGAAAAACTGTTTTTT
>NA|TRBV25-1|NA|TRBJ2-5
CASGGTKETQYF
TGTGCCAGCGGCGGGACGAAGGAGACCCAGTACTTC
>NA|TRBV6-5|NA|TRBJ2-3
CASITGWGDTQYF
TGTGCCAGCATTACAGGGTGGGGGGATACGCAGTATTTT
>NA|TRBV18|NA|TRBJ1-1
CASSPGGGPNTEAFF
TGTGCCAGCTCGCCCGGGGGGGGACCCAACACTGAAGCTTTCTTT
>TRBD2|TRBV7-2|few|TRBJ2-7
CASRPYSGEYEQYF
TGTGCCAGCAGGCCATATAGCGGGGAATACGAGCAGTACTTC